This is a list of T cell receptor beta chains from one sample in a study of T cell responses to AZD1222 COVID-19 vaccine. Clones were read by immunoSEQ multiplex PCR, and TCRdb kept only the in-frame ones, dropping some. The profile covers just over 150,000 clones, with 88% appearing a single time and just under 7% taken by the ten largest. The material sequenced was peripheral blood, taken after recovery from COVID-19. The receptors originated from an adult who had recovered from COVID-19. Both conserved end residues are part of each CDR3. Each record gives: V gene, J gene, D gene, clone size, CDR3 DNA, CDR3 protein. A D gene is named only where the DNA matches it firmly. A clone size is listed for some rows: how often the clone was seen (once, few, many), or a class if it is expanded.

TRBV19	TRBJ1-1	TRBD1	NA	TGTGCCAGTAGGGGGACAGGGGGCAGGGACACTGAAGCTTTCTTT	CASRGTGGRDTEAFF
TRBV28	TRBJ1-4	TRBD1	NA	TGTGCCAGCACCTCCGGGACAGGGGGTCGTGAAAAACTGTTTTTT	CASTSGTGGREKLFF
TRBV21-1	TRBJ1-5	NA	NA	TGTGCCAGCAGCAAAGAAGCTAAACAGGGGGGCAGCAATCAGCCCCAGCATTTT	CASSKEAKQGGSNQPQHF
TRBV5-5	TRBJ1-3	NA	once	TGTGCGAGCTGCCCGAGCTCTGGAAACACCATATATTTT	CASCPSSGNTIYF
TRBV6-5	TRBJ2-7	NA	NA	TGTGCCAGCAGTTACGGGGGCCTTGGCACCTACGAGCAGTACTTC	CASSYGGLGTYEQYF
TRBV5-1	TRBJ1-1	TRBD1	NA	TGCGCCAGCAGCTTGGGTCTCAGACCGGACAGGGGGCAGGAGGGCACTGAAGCTTTCTTT	CASSLGLRPDRGQEGTEAFF
TRBV9	TRBJ2-3	NA	NA	TGTGCCAGCAGCGTGGGGGCCACAGATACGCAGTATTTT	CASSVGATDTQYF
TRBV6-5	TRBJ1-2	TRBD1	NA	TGTGCCAGCAGGGGAGGACAGGGTAGTGGCTACACCTTC	CASRGGQGSGYTF
TRBV4-2	TRBJ2-5	NA	NA	TGTGCCAGCAGCCAGACGCAAGGGTTTGAGACCCAGTACTTC	CASSQTQGFETQYF
TRBV5-1	TRBJ2-7	NA	NA	TGCGCCAGCAGCTTGATGGCAGAAGGGCGCGAGCAGTACTTC	CASSLMAEGREQYF
TRBV28	TRBJ1-1	NA	NA	TGTGCCAGCAGTTTATATCCGGGACGGGAAGCTTTCTTT	CASSLYPGREAFF
TRBV4-1	TRBJ2-1	NA	NA	TGCGCCAGCAGCCAACCAGCGAGGCCCTACAATGAGCAGTTCTTC	CASSQPARPYNEQFF
TRBV21-1	TRBJ1-6	NA	NA	TGTGCCAGCAGCAAAGCGCTAAAAGGCACCTCAACCTATTATAATTCACCCCTCCACTTT	CASSKALKGTSTYYNSPLHF
TRBV24-1	TRBJ1-1	TRBD1	NA	TGTGCCACCAGTCCTGGACAGGGGGCGCCGATCTCTGAAGCTTTCTTT	CATSPGQGAPISEAFF
TRBV5-4	TRBJ1-1	NA	NA	TGTGCCAGCAGCCCGAAGGCAGGAACGAACACTGAAGCTTTCTTT	CASSPKAGTNTEAFF
TRBV6-5	TRBJ1-5	NA	NA	TGTGCCAGCAGTCTACCGGGTCCCTGGAATCAGCCCCAGCATTTT	CASSLPGPWNQPQHF
TRBV29-1	TRBJ1-1	NA	NA	TGCAGCGTGGGATTGAACACTGAAGCTTTCTTT	CSVGLNTEAFF
TRBV18	TRBJ1-2	NA	NA	TGTGCCAGCTCACCACCCACCGGGGCACAGGGAGCCTATGGCTACACCTTC	CASSPPTGAQGAYGYTF